Each of the 25 T cell receptor beta chains below was sequenced from the same sample in a study of blood T cell repertoires in COVID-19. TCRdb keeps only in-frame clones here, not all; method: immunoSEQ multiplex PCR. This sample has approximately 150,000 clones; 70% to 90% occur once, and the top ten carry about 2.5%. Material for sequencing was peripheral blood. The receptors originated from a human donor with acute or convalescent COVID-19. The donor label of this sample is uncertain.

CDR3 nucleotides: TGTGCCAGCAGTCCTTCAGGTGAGAACACTGAAGCTTTCTTT. It codes for CASSPSGENTEAFF. This sequence joins TRBV6-5 and TRBJ1-1; D uncertain. CDR1 is MNHEY, CDR2 SVGAGI, per germline. The CDR3 length is 14 residues. V was trimmed by 5 bases and J by 1 base, leaving 11 bases between them.

This clone has a handful of counts. This chain joins TRBV5-5 and TRBJ1-3, with TRBD1 matching 7 bases. CDR1 SGHKS and CDR2 YYEKEE come from the germline V gene (reference sequence). The junction had 3 bases not matched to a gene; V was cut back by 4 bases and J by 2 bases. This CDR3 is 14 amino acids long. CDR3 amino acids: CASSIQGAGNTIYF. The CDR3 DNA is TGTGCCAGCAGCATCCAGGGGGCTGGAAACACCATATATTTT.

This clone was counted a few times. The rearrangement uses TRBV7-6 and TRBJ1-5, with unresolved D. There are 15 residues in the CDR3. Trimming removed 3 bases at V and 2 bases at J, with 11 bases between. Per germline, CDR1 SGHVS and CDR2 FNYEAQ. CDR3 loop: CASSLMGDGNQPQHF. In nucleotides, the CDR3 is TGTGCCAGCAGCTTGATGGGAGATGGCAATCAGCCCCAGCATTTT.

Note on this clone: Its ends do not fully match the called genes, so a read error is possible. The genes are TRBV10-1 and TRBJ2-2, with 9 bases fitting TRBD2. The germline gives CDR1 WNHNN, CDR2 SYGVQD (reference sequence). The CDR3 is 16 amino acids. The CDR3 protein is CARRRLAVANTGELFF. CDR3 DNA sequence: TGCGCCCGCAGACGACTAGCGGTCGCGAACACCGGGGAGCTGTTTTTT.

This chain joins TRBV19 and TRBJ1-5; D perhaps matches TRBD1 (6 bases). The CDR3 runs 16 residues. The V gene's germline CDR1 is LNHDA and CDR2 SQIVND (reference sequence). The V and J ends lost 0 bases and 7 bases respectively, with 16 bases between them. Written as DNA, the CDR3 is TGTGCCAGTAGTATAGATCTTGTACAGGGCCTCCAGCCCCAGCATTTT. Encoded protein: CASSIDLVQGLQPQHF.

The chain links TRBV5-6 to TRBJ2-5; D may be TRBD1 (5 bases). V was pared by 2 bases and J by 5 bases, with 10 bases between. The CDR3 consists of 13 residues. The germline V gene encodes CDR1 SGHDT and CDR2 YYEEEE. CDR3 DNA sequence: TGTGCCAGCAGCTTAGGGGCCGGGGAGACCCAGTACTTC. Protein sequence: CASSLGAGETQYF.

This chain connects TRBV5-5 to TRBJ2-3, with 9 nucleotides matching TRBD2. There are 19 residues in the CDR3. V was clipped by 1 base and J by 3 bases; unmatched bases: 15. Germline V gene data show CDR1 as SGHKS and CDR2 as YYEKEE (reference sequence). CDR3 region: CASSLLPPTSGSGTDTQYF. CDR3 in DNA: TGTGCCAGCAGCTTGCTTCCCCCGACTAGCGGTTCAGGGACAGATACGCAGTATTTT.

This chain connects TRBV11-2 to TRBJ1-2; unclear D gene. CDR3 length: 12 amino acids. CDR1 SGHAT and CDR2 FQNNGV come from the germline V gene. Trimming cost V 1 base and J 5 bases, with 5 bases left between them. In DNA, the CDR3 is TGTGCCAGCAGCTTAGGACTATATGGCTACACCTTC. Translated: CASSLGLYGYTF. The full variable domain, in which reference TRBV11-2 and TRBJ1-2 provide the parts outside the CDR3, is EAGVAQSPRYKIIEKRQSVAFWCNPISGHATLYWYQQILGQGPKLLIQFQNNGVVDDSQLPKDRFSAERLKGVDSTLKIQPAKLEDSAVYLCASSLGLYGYTFGSGTRLTVV.

This clone was seen a handful of times. The chain uses TRBV7-6 and TRBJ2-2; weak D call: TRBD2 (6 bases). Germline V gene lookup returns CDR1 SGHVS and CDR2 FNYEAQ. V lost 3 bases, J lost 6 bases, and 20 bases lay in between. The CDR3 covers 17 residues. The CDR3 spells CASSLDVGGGSAGELFF. The CDR3 bases are TGTGCCAGCAGCTTGGACGTCGGAGGAGGGAGCGCCGGGGAGCTGTTTTTT.

The chain is built from TRBV14 and TRBJ2-3, with D possibly matching TRBD2 (5 bases). Germline CDR1 is SGHDN and CDR2 is FVKESK. Trimming removed 1 base from V and 3 bases from J, with 11 bases in between. The CDR3 loop spans 15 amino acids. The DNA for the CDR3 is TGTGCCAGCAGCCAAGGGGCCAGGAGGACAGATACGCAGTATTTT. Protein sequence: CASSQGARRTDTQYF.

V is TRBV3-1 (or the pseudogene TRBV3-2) and J is TRBJ1-4; D ambiguous. This CDR3 has 13 amino acids. Trimming left V 6 bases short and J 1 base short, with 6 bases between. Germline assignment: CDR1 LGHDT and CDR2 YNNKEL (reference sequence). The CDR3 sequence is CASSSRTNEKLFF. In DNA form, the CDR3 reads TGTGCCAGCAGTTCTAGAACTAATGAAAAACTGTTTTTT.

The rearrangement joins TRBV9 to TRBJ2-5; 11 bases agree with TRBD2. The CDR3 spans 15 residues. Trimming took 4 bases from V and 2 from J; bases not matched to a gene: 4. Germline lookup yields CDR1 SGDLS and CDR2 YYNGEE. In DNA form, the CDR3 reads TGTGCCAGCAGCTTAGGACTAGCGGGTCAAGAGACCCAGTACTTC. It translates to CASSLGLAGQETQYF.

This chain uses TRBV10-3 with TRBJ1-2, with TRBD1 matching over 7 bases. The V segment lost 8 bases and the J segment 4 bases; nucleotides outside the gene matches: 7. CDR1 is ENHRY and CDR2 is SYGVKD in the germline V gene. This CDR3 has 13 residues. CDR3 bases: TGTGCCATCTCACCACAGGGGACCTATGGCTACACCTTC. It yields the protein CAISPQGTYGYTF.

This clone was seen only once. The genes are TRBV7-9 and TRBJ1-2, with 9 bases matching TRBD1. The CDR3 consists of 15 residues. Germline-derived CDR1 and CDR2 are SEHNR and FQNEAQ (reference sequence). V shed 5 bases and J 0 bases; nucleotides not matched to a gene: 4. CDR3 sequence: CASSPRQGANYGYTF. Here the CDR3 DNA reads TGTGCCAGCAGCCCGCGACAGGGGGCTAACTATGGCTACACCTTC.

This chain links TRBV7-9 with TRBJ1-1, with D possibly being TRBD1 (6 bases). V was cut by 10 bases and J by 6 bases, with 21 bases left in between. Germline V gives CDR1 SEHNR, CDR2 FQNEAQ (reference sequence). This CDR3 spans 14 amino acids. The CDR3 DNA reads TGTGCCACGATCCAGGACAGTACCCTACCTGAAGCTTTCTTT. Translation gives CATIQDSTLPEAFF.

The rearrangement joins TRBV9 to TRBJ1-2; no clear D gene. Looked up from germline, CDR1 is SGDLS and CDR2 is YYNGEE. V gave up 0 bases and J gave up 5 bases, with 17 bases separating them. The CDR3 spans 16 residues. The CDR3 protein is CASSVGEGRTVYGYTF. DNA of the CDR3: TGTGCCAGCAGCGTAGGGGAGGGCAGGACCGTTTATGGCTACACCTTC.

V usage is TRBV7-6 and J usage is TRBJ2-5; D possibly corresponds to TRBD2 (7 bases). CDR1 SGHVS and CDR2 FNYEAQ come from the germline V gene. The CDR3 runs to 15 residues. V lost 3 bases and J lost 4, with 15 bases in between. CDR3: CASSFTGGMGETQYF. In nucleotides, the CDR3 is TGTGCCAGCAGCTTTACGGGGGGCATGGGAGAGACCCAGTACTTC.

This chain uses TRBV11-1 with TRBJ1-5, with D uncertain. The V gene lost 3 bases and the J gene lost 8 bases, with 11 bases spanning the gap. Germline CDR1 and CDR2: SGHAT and FQDESV (reference sequence). CDR3 length equals 13 residues. The CDR3 loop reads CASSLGTDKPQHF. CDR3 in DNA: TGTGCCAGCAGCTTGGGTACAGACAAGCCCCAGCATTTT.

This clone was found once. This chain links TRBV5-1 with TRBJ1-3; 7 bases map to TRBD1. The germline V gene encodes CDR1 SGHRS and CDR2 YFSETQ. CDR3 length: 16 amino acids. V gave up 5 bases and J gave up 0 bases; unmatched junction bases: 8. CDR3 residues: CASSDGQASSGNTIYF. The CDR3 coding sequence is TGCGCCAGCAGTGATGGACAGGCGTCCTCTGGAAACACCATATATTTT.

This clone showed up just a few times. The chain couples TRBV10-3 to TRBJ2-3; D perhaps matches TRBD2 (5 bases). Trimming cost V 0 bases and J 9 bases, with 7 bases left between them. Germline V gene lookup returns CDR1 ENHRY and CDR2 SYGVKD. The CDR3 sequence is 12 residues long. The CDR3: CAISESEGTQYF. The CDR3 DNA reads as TGTGCCATCAGTGAGTCCGAGGGAACGCAGTATTTT.

V and J are TRBV5-1 and TRBJ2-5, with 14 bases aligning to TRBD2. After removal of 4 bases from V and 1 base from J, the junction contained 3 bases not matched to a gene. Germline V gene sequence: CDR1 SGHRS, CDR2 YFSETQ. This CDR3 has 16 amino acids. Here the CDR3 reads CASSPGTSGGQETQYF. The CDR3 region has the DNA TGCGCCAGCAGCCCTGGGACTAGCGGGGGCCAAGAGACCCAGTACTTC.

The rearrangement links TRBV10-3 to TRBJ1-1, with 9 bases that match TRBD1. The CDR3 covers 14 residues. The J segment lost 12 bases and the V segment lost 0 bases, leaving 8 bases of the junction unmatched. CDR1 and CDR2 from the germline V gene are ENHRY and SYGVKD. This CDR3 is CAISESPGQGKTFF. DNA for the CDR3: TGTGCCATCAGTGAGTCGCCGGGACAGGGTAAGACTTTCTTT.

This chain joins TRBV7-2 and TRBJ2-7; 15 nucleotides agree with TRBD2. Germline values: CDR1 SGHTA, CDR2 FQGNSA. V lost 5 bases to trimming and J lost 2 bases; unmatched junction nucleotides: 10. The CDR3 length is 18 residues. The CDR3 DNA reads TGTGCCAGCAGCCCACCGGGACTAGCGGGGGGCCGGGCCTACGAGCAGTACTTC. Residues: CASSPPGLAGGRAYEQYF.

This clone showed up just a few times. The genes are TRBV11-1 and TRBJ1-3; D not resolved. CDR3 length: 14 residues. Germline assignment: CDR1 SGHAT and CDR2 FQDESV (reference sequence). Trimming removed 5 bases at V and 4 bases at J, with 12 bases between. As DNA, the CDR3 is TGTGCCAGCAGCGCCAGACAAACGGGAAACACCATATATTTT. Amino acids: CASSARQTGNTIYF.

This clone was seen only a few times. The chain couples TRBV28 to TRBJ1-1, with a tentative D call TRBD1 (5 bases). V gave up 5 bases and J gave up 4 bases, with 11 bases separating them. The CDR3 runs to 13 residues. Germline values: CDR1 MDHEN, CDR2 SYDVKM. CDR3 region: CASSVTVVTEAFF. The CDR3 DNA sequence: TGTGCCAGCAGTGTGACAGTCGTCACTGAAGCTTTCTTT.